These 25 T cell receptor beta chains share one sample of origin, sequenced in a study of T cell changes during pregnancy in multiple sclerosis. Sequencing was performed with immunoSEQ multiplex PCR; in TCRdb, only in-frame clones are kept and a portion is missing. The table records 90,000 to 120,000 clones, 85% to 95% of them present only once. The starting material was peripheral blood, obtained in the third trimester of pregnancy. These receptors were obtained from a female donor in good health, enrolled as a control in a pregnancy study.

This chain links TRBV15 with TRBJ1-2; D ambiguous. This CDR3 spans 14 amino acids. Germline V gives CDR1 LNHNV, CDR2 YYDKDF (reference sequence). Deletions cut 0 bases from V and 4 bases from J, with 9 bases between. Here the CDR3 reads CATSRDKNSYGYTF. Written as DNA, the CDR3 is TGTGCCACCAGCAGAGATAAAAACAGCTATGGCTACACCTTC.

CDR3 nucleotide sequence: TGTGCCTGGAGCGAAGGACAGGGTCTCACAGATACGCAGTATTTT. This translates into CAWSEGQGLTDTQYF. The chain is built from TRBV30 and TRBJ2-3, with TRBD1 identical over 8 bases. This CDR3 contains 15 residues. V dropped 3 bases and J dropped 2; count of bases not matched to a gene: 7. Germline assignment: CDR1 GTSNPN and CDR2 SVGIG (reference sequence).

V and J are TRBV7-2 and TRBJ2-7; 11 bases are shared with TRBD2. The CDR3 totals 15 residues. Germline CDR1 reads SGHTA; CDR2 reads FQGNSA. Unmatched junction bases numbered 5, after V lost 4 bases and J lost 3 bases. CDR3 DNA sequence: TGTGCCAGCAGCTCGGGACTAGCGGTGTTCTACGAGCAGTACTTC. It yields the protein CASSSGLAVFYEQYF.

The genes are TRBV7-9 and TRBJ1-5; D is unresolved. Germline CDR1 SEHNR, CDR2 FQNEAQ (reference sequence). V was pared by 2 bases and J by 7 bases, with 9 bases between. The CDR3 totals 13 residues. The CDR3 DNA is TGTGCCAGCAGCTTACCTGCGGGACAGCCCCAGCATTTT. This sequence encodes CASSLPAGQPQHF.

The V gene is TRBV27, the J gene TRBJ2-7; a possible D gene is TRBD1 (6 bases). There are 15 residues in the CDR3. Trimming took off 6 bases at V and 2 bases at J, with 17 bases between the two ends. Germline assignment: CDR1 MNHEY and CDR2 SMNVEV (reference sequence). CDR3 sequence (DNA): TGTGCCAGCAGCCACTTACAGGGATCCCCCTACGAGCAGTACTTC. As protein: CASSHLQGSPYEQYF.

This rearrangement joins TRBV9 to TRBJ2-7; D might be TRBD2 (6 bases). Germline-derived CDR1 and CDR2 are SGDLS and YYNGEE. CDR3 length: 15 amino acids. V was pared by 3 bases and J by 0 bases, with 13 bases between. CDR3 in amino acids: CASSAGLLSSYEQYF. CDR3 DNA sequence: TGTGCCAGCAGCGCGGGACTTCTCTCCTCCTACGAGCAGTACTTC. The complete variable domain, with remaining parts taken from reference TRBV9 and TRBJ2-7, reads DSGVTQTPKHLITATGQRVTLRCSPRSGDLSVYWYQQSLDQGLQFLIQYYNGEERAKGNILERFSAQQFPDLHSELNLSSLELGDSALYFCASSAGLLSSYEQYFGPGTRLTVT.

CDR3 bases: TGTGCCACCAGCAGGCGACAGGGGGCCGACAATGAGCAGTTCTTC. This encodes CATSRRQGADNEQFF. The V call is TRBV15, the J call TRBJ2-1; 10 nucleotides align to TRBD1. Per the germline V gene, CDR1 is LNHNV and CDR2 is YYDKDF (reference sequence). There are 15 residues in the CDR3. V shed 3 bases, J shed 5 bases, and the junction held 4 bases outside the gene matches. Combining the CDR3 with reference TRBV15 and TRBJ2-1 gives the whole variable domain DAMVIQNPRYQVTQFGKPVTLSCSQTLNHNVMYWYQQKSSQAPKLLFHYYDKDFNNEADTPDNFQSRRPNTSFCFLDIRSPGLGDTAMYLCATSRRQGADNEQFFGPGTRLTVL.

The CDR3: CASSIKGDGNQPQHF. For the CDR3, the DNA is TGTGCCAGTAGTATTAAGGGGGATGGCAATCAGCCCCAGCATTTT. V and J are TRBV19 and TRBJ1-5; D is possibly TRBD1 (6 bases). In germline, CDR1 is LNHDA, CDR2 SQIVND (reference sequence). The V gene lost 3 bases and the J gene lost 2 bases, with 11 bases spanning the gap. CDR3 length: 15 residues.

The gene calls are TRBV5-6 and TRBJ2-7, with D perhaps TRBD2 (7 bases). This CDR3 has 12 residues. Per germline, CDR1 SGHDT and CDR2 YYEEEE. The V end lost 5 bases, the J end lost 6 bases, and 12 bases lay between the germline ends. The CDR3 bases are TGTGCCAGCAGGCAGAGGGGGGGCGAGCAGTACTTC. It specifies CASRQRGGEQYF.

The chain uses TRBV5-6 and TRBJ2-2; TRBD2 matches at 12 bases. CDR1 SGHDT and CDR2 YYEEEE come from the germline V gene. The CDR3 extends over 19 amino acids. Trimming at V came to 3 bases and at J to 2 bases, leaving 11 bases not matched to a gene. CDR3 residues: CASSSPSGGAFPNTGELFF. CDR3 in DNA: TGTGCCAGCAGCTCCCCTAGCGGGGGGGCATTTCCAAACACCGGGGAGCTGTTTTTT.

The chain recombines TRBV5-1 with TRBJ1-4; 7 bases line up with TRBD1. In germline, CDR1 is SGHRS, CDR2 YFSETQ. The trim removed 4 bases at V and 8 bases at J, leaving 8 bases unmatched. The CDR3 extends over 14 amino acids. Here the CDR3 reads CASSPWDSSEKLFF. Written as DNA, the CDR3 is TGCGCCAGCAGCCCTTGGGACAGTTCCGAAAAACTGTTTTTT. Full variable domain (missing parts from reference TRBV5-1 and TRBJ1-4): KAGVTQTPRYLIKTRGQQVTLSCSPISGHRSVSWYQQTPGQGLQFLFEYFSETQRNKGNFPGRFSGRQFSNSRSEMNVSTLELGDSALYLCASSPWDSSEKLFFGSGTQLSVL.

This rearrangement joins TRBV7-3 to TRBJ2-2, with no clear D. Trimming pared 2 bases from V and 4 bases from J, leaving 8 bases between. Germline CDR1 and CDR2: SGHTA and FQGTGA. The CDR3 has 14 residues. DNA of the CDR3: TGTGCCAGCAGCTTAGCGGCTAGCACCGGGGAGCTGTTTTTT. This encodes CASSLAASTGELFF.

The chain carries TRBV19 and TRBJ1-5; D uncertain. Germline values: CDR1 LNHDA, CDR2 SQIVND (reference sequence). CDR3 size: 15 residues. Trimming cost V 6 bases and J 0 bases, with 12 bases left between them. The CDR3, as DNA: TGTGCCAGTAGCCTGGGAGGGCATAGCAATCAGCCCCAGCATTTT. This sequence encodes CASSLGGHSNQPQHF.

The rearrangement uses TRBV5-5 and TRBJ1-4, with 12 nucleotides matching TRBD1. CDR3 length: 16 amino acids. Germline loops: CDR1 SGHKS, CDR2 YYEKEE (reference sequence). With 2 bases clipped from V and 8 bases from J, the junction kept 7 bases outside the gene matches. The chain's CDR3 is CASSFGDRGLEEKLFF. CDR3 nucleotides: TGTGCCAGCAGCTTCGGGGACAGGGGGCTAGAGGAAAAACTGTTTTTT. The variable domain in full, with the rest retrieved from reference TRBV5-5 and TRBJ1-4, is DAGVTQSPTHLIKTRGQQVTLRCSPISGHKSVSWYQQVLGQGPQFIFQYYEKEERGRGNFPDRFSARQFPNYSSELNVNALLLGDSALYLCASSFGDRGLEEKLFFGSGTQLSVL.

The chain uses TRBV27 and TRBJ1-2; 11 bases are shared with TRBD1. Unmatched junction bases numbered 5, after V lost 5 bases and J lost 3 bases. The germline V gene encodes CDR1 MNHEY and CDR2 SMNVEV (reference sequence). The CDR3 sequence is 15 residues long. The CDR3 loop is CASSAGQGDYYGYTF. For the CDR3, the DNA is TGTGCCAGCAGTGCGGGACAGGGGGATTACTATGGCTACACCTTC.

The chain combines TRBV4-3 with TRBJ1-1; a possible D gene is TRBD1 (5 bases). With 0 bases removed from V and 3 bases from J, the gap between germline ends came to 11 bases. CDR3 length equals 15 residues. Per germline, CDR1 LGHNA and CDR2 YSLEER. The CDR3 loop reads CASSQDGREDTEAFF. The CDR3 bases are TGCGCCAGCAGCCAAGATGGCAGGGAGGACACTGAAGCTTTCTTT.

This chain joins TRBV7-2 and TRBJ1-2; the D gene is possibly TRBD1 (5 bases). V was clipped by 4 bases and J by 4 bases, with 7 bases between them. The CDR3 contains 12 residues. Per the germline V gene, CDR1 is SGHTA and CDR2 is FQGNSA. Written as DNA, the CDR3 is TGTGCCAGCAGCTCGGGGGGCTATGGCTACACCTTC. Its protein is CASSSGGYGYTF.

For the CDR3, the DNA is TGTGCCAGCAGCCCCAGACAGGGCAATTCACCCCTCCACTTT. Residues: CASSPRQGNSPLHF. This chain links TRBV7-2 with TRBJ1-6, with 7 bases lining up with TRBD1. Looked up from germline, CDR1 is SGHTA and CDR2 is FQGNSA. The J segment lost 7 bases and the V segment lost 5 bases, leaving 5 bases of the junction unmatched. CDR3 length: 14 amino acids. The variable domain in full, completed from reference TRBV7-2 and TRBJ1-6, reads GAGVSQSPSNKVTEKGKDVELRCDPISGHTALYWYRQSLGQGLEFLIYFQGNSAPDKSGLPSDRFSAERTGGSVSTLTIQRTQQEDSAVYLCASSPRQGNSPLHFGNGTRLTVT.

The chain carries TRBV5-1 and TRBJ2-5; D unresolved. The CDR3 is 14 residues long. V gave up 0 bases and J gave up 0 bases, with 6 bases separating them. CDR1 and CDR2 (germline): SGHRS, YFSETQ. CDR3 DNA sequence: TGCGCCAGCAGCTTGGGTGTAAACCAAGAGACCCAGTACTTC. Translated, it gives CASSLGVNQETQYF.

V usage is TRBV4-1 and J usage is TRBJ2-7, with D maybe TRBD2 (6 bases). CDR3 length: 15 amino acids. CDR1 and CDR2 (germline): MGHRA, YSYEKL. With 0 bases removed from V and 4 bases from J, the gap between germline ends came to 13 bases. CDR3 in amino acids: CASSQDQGAGYEQYF. For the CDR3, the DNA is TGCGCCAGCAGCCAAGATCAAGGAGCGGGTTACGAGCAGTACTTC.

This sequence joins TRBV30 and TRBJ1-4, with D possibly TRBD1 on 6 matching bases. This CDR3 has 14 amino acids. The V gene's germline CDR1 is GTSNPN and CDR2 SVGIG (reference sequence). V was pared by 3 bases and J by 2 bases, with 10 bases between. CDR3: CAWRGQGTNEKLFF. CDR3 nucleotides: TGTGCCTGGAGGGGCCAGGGGACTAATGAAAAACTGTTTTTT. Based on the CDR3 plus reference TRBV30 and TRBJ1-4, the full variable domain is SQTIHQWPATLVQPVGSPLSLECTVEGTSNPNLYWYRQAAGRGLQLLFYSVGIGQISSEVPQNLSASRPQDRQFILSSKKLLLSDSGFYLCAWRGQGTNEKLFFGSGTQLSVL.

This chain uses TRBV4-3 with TRBJ2-1; a weak D match, TRBD2 (6 bases). CDR1 and CDR2 from the germline V gene are LGHNA and YSLEER. CDR3 length equals 13 residues. With 1 base removed from V and 9 bases from J, the gap between germline ends came to 10 bases. As DNA, the CDR3 is TGCGCCAGCAGCCAAGGTACAGCGGGTGAGCAGTTCTTC. Translation gives CASSQGTAGEQFF.

This clone has a single count. The chain couples TRBV30 to TRBJ2-7, with 7 bases that match TRBD1. The J segment lost 3 bases and the V segment lost 5 bases, leaving 7 bases of the junction unmatched. From germline, CDR1 is GTSNPN and CDR2 SVGIG (reference sequence). This CDR3 is 13 amino acids long. The CDR3 loop reads CAWCPDRDYEQYF. CDR3 DNA: TGTGCCTGGTGCCCCGACAGGGACTACGAGCAGTACTTC.

This clone was detected only a few times. The rearrangement joins TRBV6-5 to TRBJ1-6; weak D call: TRBD1 (5 bases). CDR1 MNHEY and CDR2 SVGAGI come from the germline V gene. The V gene lost 2 bases and the J gene lost 7 bases, with 9 bases spanning the gap. This CDR3 has 14 residues. The CDR3 loop is CASSYGRTNSPLHF. In nucleotides, the CDR3 is TGTGCCAGCAGTTACGGACGGACAAATTCACCCCTCCACTTT.

The chain links TRBV6-6 to TRBJ1-2; the D is unclear. V was shortened by 5 bases and J by 4 bases, with 8 bases between the two germline ends. The CDR3 runs to 12 residues. Per the germline V gene, CDR1 is MNHNY and CDR2 is SVGAGI (reference sequence). In DNA, the CDR3 is TGTGCCAGCAGTCCGAACAGCTATGGCTACACCTTC. Translation gives CASSPNSYGYTF.